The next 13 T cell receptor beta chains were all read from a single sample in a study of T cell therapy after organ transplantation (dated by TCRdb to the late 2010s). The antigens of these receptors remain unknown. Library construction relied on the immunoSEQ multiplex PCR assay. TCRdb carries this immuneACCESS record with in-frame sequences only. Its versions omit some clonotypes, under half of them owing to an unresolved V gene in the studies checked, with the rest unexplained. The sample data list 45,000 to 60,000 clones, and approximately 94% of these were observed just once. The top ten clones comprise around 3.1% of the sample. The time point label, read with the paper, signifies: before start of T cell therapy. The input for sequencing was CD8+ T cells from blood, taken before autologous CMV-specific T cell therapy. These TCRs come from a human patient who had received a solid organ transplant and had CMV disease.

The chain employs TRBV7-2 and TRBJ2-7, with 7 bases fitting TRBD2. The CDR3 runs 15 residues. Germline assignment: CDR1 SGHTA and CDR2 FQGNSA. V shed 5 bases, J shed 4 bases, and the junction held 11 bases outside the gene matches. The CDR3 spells CASSRFLAEEYEQYF. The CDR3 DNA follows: TGTGCCAGCAGCCGATTTCTAGCGGAGGAGTACGAGCAGTACTTC.

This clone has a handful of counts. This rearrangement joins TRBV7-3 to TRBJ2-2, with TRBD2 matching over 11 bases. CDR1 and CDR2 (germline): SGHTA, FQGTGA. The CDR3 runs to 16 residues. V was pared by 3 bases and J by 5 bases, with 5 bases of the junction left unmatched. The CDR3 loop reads CASSFLAGGSTGELFF. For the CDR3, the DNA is TGTGCCAGCAGCTTCCTAGCGGGGGGCAGTACCGGGGAGCTGTTTTTT. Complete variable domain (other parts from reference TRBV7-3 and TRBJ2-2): GAGVSQTPSNKVTEKGKYVELRCDPISGHTALYWYRQSLGQGPEFLIYFQGTGAADDSGLPNDRFFAVRPEGSVSTLKIQRTERGDSAVYLCASSFLAGGSTGELFFGEGSRLTVL.

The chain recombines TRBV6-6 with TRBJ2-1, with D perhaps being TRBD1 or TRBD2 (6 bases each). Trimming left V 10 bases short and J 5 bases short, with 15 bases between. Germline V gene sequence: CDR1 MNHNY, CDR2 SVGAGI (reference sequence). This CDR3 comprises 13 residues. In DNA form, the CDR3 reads TGTGCCACCGGGGGCCGCAGGGACAATGAGCAGTTCTTC. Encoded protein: CATGGRRDNEQFF.

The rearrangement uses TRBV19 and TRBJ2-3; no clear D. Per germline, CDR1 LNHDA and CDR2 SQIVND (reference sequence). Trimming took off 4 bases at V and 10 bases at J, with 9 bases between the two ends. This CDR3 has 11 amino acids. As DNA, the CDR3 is TGTGCCAGTAGTACACCAACGGCGCAGTATTTT. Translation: CASSTPTAQYF.

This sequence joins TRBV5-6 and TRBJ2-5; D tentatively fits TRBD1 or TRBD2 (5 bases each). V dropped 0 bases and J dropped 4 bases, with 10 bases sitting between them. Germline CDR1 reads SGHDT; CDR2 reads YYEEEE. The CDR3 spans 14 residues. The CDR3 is CASSLGQGPETQYF. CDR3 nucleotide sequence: TGTGCCAGCAGCTTGGGGCAGGGACCAGAGACCCAGTACTTC.

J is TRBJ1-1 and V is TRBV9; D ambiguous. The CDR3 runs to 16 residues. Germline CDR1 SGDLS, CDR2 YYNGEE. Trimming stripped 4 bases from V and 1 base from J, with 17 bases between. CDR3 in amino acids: CASSNSRISANTEAFF. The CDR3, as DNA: TGTGCCAGCAGCAACTCACGTATCTCTGCGAACACTGAAGCTTTCTTT.

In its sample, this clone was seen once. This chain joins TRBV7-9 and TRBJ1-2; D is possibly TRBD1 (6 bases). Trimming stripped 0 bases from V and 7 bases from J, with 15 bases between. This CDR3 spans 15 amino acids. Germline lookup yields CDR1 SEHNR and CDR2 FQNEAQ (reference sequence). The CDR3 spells CASSLAITGWSGYTF. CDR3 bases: TGTGCCAGCAGCTTAGCGATTACAGGGTGGAGTGGCTACACCTTC. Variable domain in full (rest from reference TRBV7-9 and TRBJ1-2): DTGVSQNPRHKITKRGQNVTFRCDPISEHNRLYWYRQTLGQGPEFLTYFQNEAQLEKSRLLSDRFSAERPKGSFSTLEIQRTEQGDSAMYLCASSLAITGWSGYTFGSGTRLTVV.

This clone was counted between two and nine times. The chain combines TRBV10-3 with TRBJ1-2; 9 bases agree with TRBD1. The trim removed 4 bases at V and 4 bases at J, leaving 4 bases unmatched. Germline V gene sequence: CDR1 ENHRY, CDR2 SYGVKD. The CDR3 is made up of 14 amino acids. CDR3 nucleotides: TGTGCCATCAGTGGGGGACAGGGTGGCTATGGCTACACCTTC. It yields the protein CAISGGQGGYGYTF.

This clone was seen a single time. In nucleotides, the CDR3 is TGTGCCTGGAGTGGAGGCTACAATGAGCAGTTCTTC. Translated, it gives CAWSGGYNEQFF. The chain recombines TRBV30 with TRBJ2-1; D unclear. The CDR3 extends over 12 amino acids. The V end was cut by 1 base, the J end by 3 bases, with 4 bases between. The germline CDR1 and CDR2 sequences are GTSNPN and SVGIG (reference sequence). Filled out from reference TRBV30 and TRBJ2-1, the complete variable domain reads SQTIHQWPATLVQPVGSPLSLECTVEGTSNPNLYWYRQAAGRGLQLLFYSVGIGQISSEVPQNLSASRPQDRQFILSSKKLLLSDSGFYLCAWSGGYNEQFFGPGTRLTVL.

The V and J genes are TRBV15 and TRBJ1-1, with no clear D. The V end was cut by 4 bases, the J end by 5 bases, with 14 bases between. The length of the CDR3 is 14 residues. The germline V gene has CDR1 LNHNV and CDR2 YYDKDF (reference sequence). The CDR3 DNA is TGTGCCACCAGCACTTATATCGGCGGGACTGAAGCTTTCTTT. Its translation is CATSTYIGGTEAFF. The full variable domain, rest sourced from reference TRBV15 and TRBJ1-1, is DAMVIQNPRYQVTQFGKPVTLSCSQTLNHNVMYWYQQKSSQAPKLLFHYYDKDFNNEADTPDNFQSRRPNTSFCFLDIRSPGLGDTAMYLCATSTYIGGTEAFFGQGTRLTVV.

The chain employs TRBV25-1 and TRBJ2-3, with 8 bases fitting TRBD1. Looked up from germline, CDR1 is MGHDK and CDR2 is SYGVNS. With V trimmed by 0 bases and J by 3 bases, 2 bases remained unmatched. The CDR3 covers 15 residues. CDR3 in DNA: TGTGCCAGCAGTGAATACAGGGGGCGGACAGATACGCAGTATTTT. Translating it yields CASSEYRGRTDTQYF.

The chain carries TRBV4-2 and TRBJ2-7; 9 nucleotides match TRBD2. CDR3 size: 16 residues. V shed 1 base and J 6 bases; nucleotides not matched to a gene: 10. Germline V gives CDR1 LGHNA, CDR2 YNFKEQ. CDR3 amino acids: CASSQGLGTSPLEQYF. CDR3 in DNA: TGTGCCAGCAGCCAAGGCCTCGGGACTAGCCCCCTCGAGCAGTACTTC.

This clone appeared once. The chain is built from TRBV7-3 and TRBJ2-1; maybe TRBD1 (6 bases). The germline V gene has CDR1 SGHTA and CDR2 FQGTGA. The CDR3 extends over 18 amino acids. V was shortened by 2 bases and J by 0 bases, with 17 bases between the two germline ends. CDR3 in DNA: TGTGCCAGCAGCTTACTCGGGACACCGGTAAGCTCCTACAATGAGCAGTTCTTC. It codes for CASSLLGTPVSSYNEQFF.